What follows are 8 T cell receptor beta chains derived from one specimen sequenced in a study of shared clonotypes between healthy human individuals. TCRdb's copy holds only in-frame clones and misses some; the assay was immunoSEQ multiplex PCR. The sample shows about 1.5 million clones, around 98% of them seen only once. Sample: naive CD4+ T cells sorted from blood. Sample subset: CD45RA+ positively selected. These receptors were taken from a man aged 30 to 39 in good health.

This clone has just one count. The genes are TRBV4-3 and TRBJ2-7; 11 nucleotides align to TRBD2. The CDR3 spans 16 residues. The junction had 7 bases not matched to a gene; V was cut back by 0 bases and J by 6 bases. Per germline, CDR1 LGHNA and CDR2 YSLEER. The CDR3 protein is CASSQDLLAGGLEQYF. In DNA, the CDR3 is TGCGCCAGCAGCCAAGACTTATTAGCGGGAGGGCTCGAGCAGTACTTC.

The gene calls are TRBV19 and TRBJ1-5; D gene ambiguous. Germline values: CDR1 LNHDA, CDR2 SQIVND (reference sequence). The CDR3 is 14 residues long. Trimming stripped 10 bases from V and 3 bases from J, with 16 bases between. CDR3 in DNA: TGTGCCACTAGAGTCGGGGAGTCCAATCAGCCCCAGCATTTT. Protein sequence: CATRVGESNQPQHF. The full variable domain, in which reference TRBV19 and TRBJ1-5 provide the parts outside the CDR3, is DGGITQSPKYLFRKEGQNVTLSCEQNLNHDAMYWYRQDPGQGLRLIYYSQIVNDFQKGDIAEGYSVSREKKESFPLTVTSAQKNPTAFYLCATRVGESNQPQHFGDGTRLSIL.

The CDR3 sequence is CASSPGDTNYGYTF. In DNA, the CDR3 is TGCGCCAGTTCACCGGGAGATACTAACTATGGCTACACCTTC. The gene calls are TRBV5-1 and TRBJ1-2; the D is unclear. From germline, CDR1 is SGHRS and CDR2 YFSETQ. V lost 8 bases and J lost 0, with 14 bases in between. The CDR3 loop spans 14 amino acids.

The CDR3 sequence is CASSPGTSRPQHF. Written as DNA, the CDR3 is TGTGCCAGCAGCCCCGGGACTTCTAGGCCCCAGCATTTT. This chain links TRBV7-2 with TRBJ1-5; D possibly corresponds to TRBD1 (5 bases). Germline V lookup: CDR1 SGHTA, CDR2 FQGNSA. CDR3 length: 13 amino acids. Trimming cost V 5 bases and J 9 bases, with 14 bases left between them.

The V and J genes are TRBV7-2 and TRBJ1-2; tentatively, D is TRBD1 (6 bases). The CDR3 length is 14 residues. The germline V gene has CDR1 SGHTA and CDR2 FQGNSA. Trimming removed 5 bases from V and 6 bases from J, with 16 bases in between. CDR3 protein: CASSGRGRPNGYTF. CDR3 nucleotide sequence: TGTGCCAGCAGCGGCAGGGGTAGACCAAATGGCTACACCTTC.

The chain recombines TRBV5-1 with TRBJ2-1; 10 bases line up with TRBD2. Losses at the gene ends were 1 base for V and 2 bases for J; bases not matched to a gene: 9. The CDR3 runs 18 residues. The V gene's germline CDR1 is SGHRS and CDR2 YFSETQ. The CDR3 DNA follows: TGCGCCAGCAGCTTGCGGGTTAGCGGGAGGACCACCTACAATGAGCAGTTCTTC. It is translated as CASSLRVSGRTTYNEQFF.

The V and J genes are TRBV10-1 and TRBJ2-1, with TRBD2 matching 10 bases. CDR3 length: 16 amino acids. Germline V gene sequence: CDR1 WNHNN, CDR2 SYGVQD (reference sequence). V shed 5 bases, J shed 9 bases, and the junction held 13 bases outside the gene matches. The CDR3 here is CASSTTSSGRWGEQFF. The CDR3 region has the DNA TGCGCCAGCAGTACAACCTCTAGCGGGAGATGGGGTGAGCAGTTCTTC.

The genes are TRBV6-1 and TRBJ2-7; TRBD2 is a possible D gene (5 bases). With 7 bases removed from V and 7 bases from J, the gap between germline ends came to 8 bases. The germline CDR1 and CDR2 sequences are MNHNS and SASEGT. The CDR3 is 10 residues long. Here the CDR3 reads CASKREEQYF. CDR3 in DNA: TGTGCCAGCAAGAGGGAAGAGCAGTACTTC.